This paragraph covers one T cell receptor (beta chain) sequence. Its antigen is currently unknown. This entry comes from a study of cytomegalovirus exposure and HLA in healthy donors. Points from the study as a whole: A later analysis reportedly identified an Asian-associated ancestry cluster as carrying fewer N-insertions than the roughly 700-donor mean. Solely CMV serostatus was available to characterize immune exposure. Earlier analysis looked at TCR beta V segments, and most were productive about 87% or about 30% of the time.

This CDR3 region has 13 residues. V dropped 5 bases and J dropped 6 bases, with 14 bases sitting between them. Germline assignment: CDR1 MDHEN and CDR2 SYDVKM. The PCR contained 60 Vbeta and 13 Jbeta primers. This table comes from immunoSEQ multiplex PCR, and its TCRdb copy is limited to in-frame clones, with some not included. The sample has about 200,000 clones, around 80% seen once. Donors in the study were healthy people who gave bone marrow. The V call is TRBV28, the J call TRBJ2-7; D is unclear. The TCR sequence derives from a man aged 30 to 45 in good health and CMV-seronegative. The sequenced sample was PBMCs. In DNA, the CDR3 is TGTGCCAGCAGTCCTCTCCTACCAGGCGAGCAGTACTTC. It codes for CASSPLLPGEQYF.